The clone carrying this TCR beta chain was seen repeatedly, ten times or more. The antigen is not known. Orbital computed tomography, together with clinical symptoms, serum thyroxine, TRAb and thyroid ultrasound, was used for diagnosis. This sample was taken from a study of Graves' ophthalmopathy and Graves' hyperthyroidism. The CDR3 spans 13 residues. The germline gives CDR1 SEHNR, CDR2 FQNEAQ (reference sequence). Between the trimmed V and J ends, which lost 1 base and 5 bases, there was a span of 8 bases. Study-level findings and limits: Thyroid clonotypes that were expanded above 0.001 frequency mostly also appeared in blood.

The authors amplified TCR beta CDR3 regions, and they did so from RNA transcripts for repertoire sequencing. Second-round multiplex PCR followed a first-round RT-PCR using HTBI primers. TCRdb re-called the multiplex PCR reads through MiXCR, storing one row per CDR3 protein. The data show about 550,000 distinct CDR3 sequences, with approximately 37% seen just once and about 4.2% held by the top ten. The V and J genes are TRBV7-9 and TRBJ1-2; no firm D call. The clonotype was recovered from an adult man with Graves' hyperthyroidism. The sample consisted of peripheral blood or thyroid tissue (not recorded which). The CDR3 DNA sequence: TGTGCCAGCAGCTTAGGGGGTTTTTATGGCTACACCTTC. It translates to CASSLGGFYGYTF.